These 4 T cell receptor beta chains originate from one sample sequenced in a study of Graves' ophthalmopathy and Graves' hyperthyroidism. Amplification of the TCR beta CDR3 regions used RNA transcripts (as template). First-round RT-PCR employed HTBI primers, with a second-round multiplex PCR after it. TCRdb reprocessed the multiplex PCR reads with MiXCR, giving one entry per CDR3 protein. The repertoire has 900,000 to 1,200,000 distinct CDR3 sequences, roughly two fifths of them found once; the top ten carry 11%. The specimen sequenced was peripheral blood or thyroid tissue (not recorded which). The receptors here all came from an adult man with Graves' hyperthyroidism.

This clonotype was counted many times. V is TRBV7-3 and J is TRBJ1-2, with 7 nucleotides matching TRBD1. The germline V gene encodes CDR1 SGHTA and CDR2 FQGTGA. The CDR3 is 14 residues long. V was pared by 4 bases and J by 8 bases, with 10 bases of the junction left unmatched. The CDR3 DNA sequence: TGTGCCAGCAGCTCACCTGGGACAGCGACGGGCTACACCTTC. Translated: CASSSPGTATGYTF.

As concerns this clonotype: This CDR3 fails to terminate in the conserved phenylalanine or tryptophan, so it likely reflects a read error. It is unclear where the CDR3 begins or ends on the DNA, so no DNA is shown, and the CDR3 is as TCRdb lists it. V and J are TRBV2 and TRBJ1-1; the table assigns TRBD1, which was not confirmed against the DNA. With termini counted, the CDR3 has 9 amino acids. CDR1 and CDR2 (germline): SNHLY, FYNNEI. The CDR3 sequence is CASSPGANY.

The chain employs TRBV18 and TRBJ1-3; D unclear. This CDR3 spans 14 amino acids. Germline CDR1 reads KGHSH; CDR2 reads LQKENI. Trimming removed 3 bases at V and 6 bases at J, with 12 bases between. In DNA form, the CDR3 reads TGTGCCAGCTCACCGGCGCAAAACCAAAACACCATATATTTT. Translating gives CASSPAQNQNTIYF.

Many counts were recorded for this clonotype. CDR3 nucleotides: TGTGCCTCGGAGGGGCAGGGGGTCAGGAACGAGCAGTACTTC. This sequence encodes CASEGQGVRNEQYF. The rearrangement joins TRBV10-3 to TRBJ2-7; D possibly corresponds to TRBD1 (7 bases). The CDR3 is 14 amino acids. Trimming took off 11 bases at V and 5 bases at J, with 22 bases between the two ends. CDR1 is ENHRY and CDR2 is SYGVKD in the germline V gene.